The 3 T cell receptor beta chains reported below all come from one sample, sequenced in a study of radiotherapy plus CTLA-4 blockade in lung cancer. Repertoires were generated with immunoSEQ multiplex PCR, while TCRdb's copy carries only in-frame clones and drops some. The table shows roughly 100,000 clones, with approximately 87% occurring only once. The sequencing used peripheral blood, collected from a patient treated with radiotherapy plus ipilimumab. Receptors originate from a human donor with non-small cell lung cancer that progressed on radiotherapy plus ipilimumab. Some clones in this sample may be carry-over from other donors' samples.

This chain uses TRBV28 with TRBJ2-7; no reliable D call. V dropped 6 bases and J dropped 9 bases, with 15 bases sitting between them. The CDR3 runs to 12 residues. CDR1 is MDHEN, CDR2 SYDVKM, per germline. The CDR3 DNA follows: TGTGCCAGCAGCCACCTTACCGTTGGGCAGTACTTC. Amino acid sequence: CASSHLTVGQYF. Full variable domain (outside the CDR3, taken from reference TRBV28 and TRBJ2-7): DVKVTQSSRYLVKRTGEKVFLECVQDMDHENMFWYRQDPGLGLRLIYFSYDVKMKEKGDIPEGYSVSREKKERFSLILESASTNQTSMYLCASSHLTVGQYFGPGTRLTVT.

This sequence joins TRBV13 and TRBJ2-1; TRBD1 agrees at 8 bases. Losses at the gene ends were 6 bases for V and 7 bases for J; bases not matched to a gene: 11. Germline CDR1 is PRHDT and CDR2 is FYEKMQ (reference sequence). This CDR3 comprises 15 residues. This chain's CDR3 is CASRTGQGIMNEQFF. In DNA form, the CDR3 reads TGTGCCAGCAGAACCGGACAGGGCATAATGAATGAGCAGTTCTTC.

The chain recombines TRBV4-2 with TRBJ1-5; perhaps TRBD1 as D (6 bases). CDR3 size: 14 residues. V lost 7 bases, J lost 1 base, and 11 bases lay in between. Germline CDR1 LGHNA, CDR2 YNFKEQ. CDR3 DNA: TGTGCCAGCAACCCAGGGGTGAGCAATCAGCCCCAGCATTTT. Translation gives CASNPGVSNQPQHF.